This T cell receptor (beta chain) was found in a study of blood T cells in healthy people across ages. Findings and caveats of the study: One million T cells yielded diversity estimates that were considered underestimates. PBMCs that were unsorted prevented a conclusive naive versus antigen-experienced comparison.

A second PCR, run for roughly 7 to 12 cycles, used a sample-barcoded 5' primer plus a J-beta primer mix. MiXCR, run by TCRdb on the 5' RACE reads, gives a single entry per CDR3 protein. The data hold 1,800,000 or so distinct CDR3 sequences, with approximately 39% observed a single time. On this clonotype itself: Its antigen is not known. At one boundary the junction diverges from the germline segment, which might be a read error.

Sequencing was done on a sample of blood. The origin of this receptor is a human donor in good health.

This chain's CDR3 is CASSLFPFNEQVF. The CDR3, as DNA: TGTGCCAGCAGCTTGTTTCCCTTTAATGAGCAGGTCTTC. V usage is TRBV5-5 and J usage is TRBJ2-1; D gene ambiguous. This CDR3 spans 13 amino acids. CDR1 and CDR2 from the germline V gene are SGHKS and YYEKEE (reference sequence).